This T cell receptor beta chain was captured by sequencing in a study of CXCR3-negative and CXCR3-positive naive CD8 T cells. Study-wide findings and caveats: Against CXCR3-negative naive cells, CXCR3-positive naive cells showed more hydrophobic TRB CDR3s.

With respect to this clonotype: The antigen is undetermined.

Carrying UMI labels, the TRB cDNA libraries were prepared through 5' RACE. TCRdb reprocessed the 5' RACE reads and stores each CDR3 protein as one record, lacking DNA. Its listing shows roughly 100,000 distinct CDR3 sequences. CDR1 SGHTA and CDR2 FQGTGA come from the germline V gene. The CDR3 is 15 amino acids. The source of this sequence is a human donor in good health. Some clones in this sample may be carry-over from other donors' samples. The chain is built from TRBV7-3 and TRBJ1-1. Material: naive CXCR3+ CD8+ T cells from blood. The subset denotes: CD45RO-CCR7+CD27+CD95- naive CD8+ T cells expressing CXCR3 (TNR3+). The CDR3 loop is CASSSLGGDGTEAFF.